Below, 5 T cell receptor beta chains from the same sample are listed, as sequenced in a study of blood T cell repertoires in COVID-19 (dated by TCRdb to between 2020 and 2021). Receptors were amplified or captured by the immunoSEQ multiplex PCR assay. TCRdb retrieved this table from immuneACCESS and kept in-frame rearrangements only. Not all clones are present; in checked studies, unresolved V genes account for under half, and no reason is known for the remainder. This sample gives more than 250,000 clones in total; 92% of them show up just once. The ten largest clones add up to about 18% of the sample. Sequenced sample: PBMCs or T cells enriched from blood (not recorded which). Every receptor here comes from a woman aged 25 to 39 who had recovered from COVID-19.

V gene TRBV4-2 combines with J gene TRBJ1-3; D is unresolved. The CDR3 contains 15 residues. Germline-derived CDR1 and CDR2 are LGHNA and YNFKEQ. Trimming cost V 0 bases and J 0 bases, with 6 bases left between them. The CDR3 loop is CASSQEQDSGNTIYF. The CDR3 nucleotides are TGTGCCAGCAGCCAAGAGCAGGACTCTGGAAACACCATATATTTT.

This chain joins TRBV6-5 and TRBJ2-6; TRBD1 is a possible D gene (6 bases). Germline lookup yields CDR1 MNHEY and CDR2 SVGAGI. The CDR3 is made up of 15 amino acids. Trimming shortened V by 11 bases and J by 0 bases, and 14 bases separated the two germline ends. The CDR3, as DNA: TGTGCCGGTAAAGGGGACAACTCTGGGGCCAACGTCCTGACTTTC. Amino acids: CAGKGDNSGANVLTF.

The chain couples TRBV4-1 to TRBJ1-2; 7 bases are a match to TRBD1. CDR1 is MGHRA and CDR2 is YSYEKL in the germline V gene. The V segment lost 4 bases and the J segment 0 bases; nucleotides outside the gene matches: 5. The CDR3 length is 15 residues. CDR3 in DNA: TGCGCCAGCAGCCTAGGGACAGTTCCTAACTATGGCTACACCTTC. It encodes CASSLGTVPNYGYTF.

This chain joins TRBV3-1 (or the pseudogene TRBV3-2) and TRBJ2-5, with 13 bases matching TRBD2. Unmatched junction bases numbered 8, after V lost 6 bases and J lost 4 bases. CDR1 and CDR2 (germline): LGHDT, YNNKEL (reference sequence). The CDR3 runs 16 residues. The CDR3 nucleotides read TGTGCCAGCAGAGGGTGGACTAGCGGGGGTGGAGAGACCCAGTACTTC. It encodes CASRGWTSGGGETQYF.

This chain joins TRBV28 and TRBJ2-2; D perhaps matches TRBD1 (6 bases). Trimming pared 11 bases from V and 1 base from J, leaving 8 bases between. From germline, CDR1 is MDHEN and CDR2 SYDVKM. The CDR3 has 12 residues. DNA for the CDR3: TGTGCCGAACAGGGGAACACCGGGGAGCTGTTTTTT. It translates to CAEQGNTGELFF.